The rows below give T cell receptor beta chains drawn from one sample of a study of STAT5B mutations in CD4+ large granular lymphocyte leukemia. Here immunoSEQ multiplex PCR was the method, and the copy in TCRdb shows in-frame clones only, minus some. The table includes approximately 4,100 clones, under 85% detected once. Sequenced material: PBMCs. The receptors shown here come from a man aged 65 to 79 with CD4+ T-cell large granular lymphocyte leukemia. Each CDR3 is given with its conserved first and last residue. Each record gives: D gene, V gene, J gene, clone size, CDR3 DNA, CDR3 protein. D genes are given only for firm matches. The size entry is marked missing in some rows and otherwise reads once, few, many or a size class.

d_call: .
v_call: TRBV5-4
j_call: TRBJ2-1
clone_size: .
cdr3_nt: TGTGCCAGCGGGCGGGTAGAGGGCGATGAGCAGTTCTTC
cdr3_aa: CASGRVEGDEQFF

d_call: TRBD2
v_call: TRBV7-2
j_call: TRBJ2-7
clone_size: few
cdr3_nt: TGTGCCAGCAGCCCAACTAGCGGGAGTAGGTACGAGCAGTACTTC
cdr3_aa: CASSPTSGSRYEQYF

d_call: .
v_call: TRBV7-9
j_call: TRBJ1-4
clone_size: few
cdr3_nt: TGTGCCAGCAGCTTAGGGCAGGGAGAGGAAAAACTGTTTTTT
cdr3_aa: CASSLGQGEEKLFF

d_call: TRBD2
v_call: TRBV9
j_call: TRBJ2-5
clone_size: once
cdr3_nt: TGTGCCAGCAGTCACGAAGGGAGGACTAGGGAGACCCAGTACTTC
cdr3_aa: CASSHEGRTRETQYF

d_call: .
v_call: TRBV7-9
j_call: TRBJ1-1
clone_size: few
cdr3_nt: TGTGCCAGCAGCTCCTCAAAAAAATCGGACACGAAGAACACTGAAGCTTTCTTT
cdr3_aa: CASSSSKKSDTKNTEAFF

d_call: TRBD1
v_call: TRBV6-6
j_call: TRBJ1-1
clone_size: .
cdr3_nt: TGTGCCAGCAGACCAGGACAGGGAACGGATGAAGCTTTCTTT
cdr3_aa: CASRPGQGTDEAFF

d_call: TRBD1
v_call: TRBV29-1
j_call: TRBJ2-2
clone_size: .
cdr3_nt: TGCAGCGTTCTACAGTCGGACAGGGGATCTGGGGAGCTGTTTTTT
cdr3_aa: CSVLQSDRGSGELFF

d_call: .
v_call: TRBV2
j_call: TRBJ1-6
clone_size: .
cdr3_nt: TGTGCCAGCACAGGCACTGGGTCACCCCTCCACTTT
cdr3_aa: CASTGTGSPLHF

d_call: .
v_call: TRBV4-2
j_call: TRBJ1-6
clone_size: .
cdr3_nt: TGTGCCAGCAGCCCTGAGGCAGGAGATAATTCACCCCTCCACTTT
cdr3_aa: CASSPEAGDNSPLHF

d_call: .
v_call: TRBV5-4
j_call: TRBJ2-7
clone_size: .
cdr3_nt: TGTGCCAGCAGCCCCGACCCCGGAGGCGAGCAGTACTTC
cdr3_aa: CASSPDPGGEQYF

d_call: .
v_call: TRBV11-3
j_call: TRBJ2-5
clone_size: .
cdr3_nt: TGTGCCAGCAGCATCCGAGAGACCCAGTACTTC
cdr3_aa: CASSIRETQYF

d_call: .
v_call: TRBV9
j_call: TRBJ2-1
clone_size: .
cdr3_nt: TGTGCCAGCAGCGTAGGGGGGATAAATGAGCAGTTCTTC
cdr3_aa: CASSVGGINEQFF

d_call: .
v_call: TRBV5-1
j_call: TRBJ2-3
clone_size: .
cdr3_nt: TGCGCCAGCAGCTCCCCCCGGGGAGGGGGGCCCTATACGCAGTATTTT
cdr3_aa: CASSSPRGGGPYTQYF

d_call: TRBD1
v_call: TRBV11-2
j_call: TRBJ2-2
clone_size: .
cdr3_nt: TGTGCCAGCAGCTCCCGGGACAGGGGGCGATTAAGCGGGGAGCTGTTTTTT
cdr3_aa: CASSSRDRGRLSGELFF

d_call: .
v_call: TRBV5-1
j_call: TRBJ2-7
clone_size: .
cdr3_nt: TGCGCCAGCAGCGCGAGGGGGGACAGAATCTACGAGCAGTACTTC
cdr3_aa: CASSARGDRIYEQYF

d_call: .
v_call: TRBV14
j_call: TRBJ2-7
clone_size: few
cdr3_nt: TGTGCCAGCAGCCACCTGGTGGACGGGGGGCGGGGCGAGCAGTACTTC
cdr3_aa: CASSHLVDGGRGEQYF

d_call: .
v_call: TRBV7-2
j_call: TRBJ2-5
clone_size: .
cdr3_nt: TGTGCCAGCAGCTCCCTGGGGCAGGGTCGGGAGACCCAGTACTTC
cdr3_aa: CASSSLGQGRETQYF

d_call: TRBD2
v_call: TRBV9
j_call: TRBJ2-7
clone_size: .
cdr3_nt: TGTGCCAGCAGCGTAACTAGCGGTTCCTACGAGCAGTACTTC
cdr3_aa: CASSVTSGSYEQYF

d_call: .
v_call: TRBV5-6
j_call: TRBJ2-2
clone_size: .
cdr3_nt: TGTGCCAGCAGCTTCGGGGCTAACACCGGGGAGCTGTTTTTT
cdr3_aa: CASSFGANTGELFF

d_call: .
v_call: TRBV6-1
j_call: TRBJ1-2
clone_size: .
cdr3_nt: TGTGCCAGCAGGATGACGGATAACTATGGCTACACCTTC
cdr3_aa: CASRMTDNYGYTF

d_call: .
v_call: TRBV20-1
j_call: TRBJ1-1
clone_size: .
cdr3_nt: TGCAGTGCTCCTGGGGGCGGTGAAGCTTTCTTT
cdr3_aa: CSAPGGGEAFF

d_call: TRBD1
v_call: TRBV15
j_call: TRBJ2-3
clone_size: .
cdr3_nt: TGTGCCACCAGCGGAAACCGGGACAGGAGCACAGATACGCAGTATTTT
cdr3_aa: CATSGNRDRSTDTQYF

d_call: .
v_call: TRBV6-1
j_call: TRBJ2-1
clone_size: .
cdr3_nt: TGTGCCAGCAGTGGACTTAACAATGAGCAGTTCTTC
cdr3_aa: CASSGLNNEQFF

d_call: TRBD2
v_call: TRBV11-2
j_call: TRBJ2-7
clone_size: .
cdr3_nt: TGTGCCAGCACCACGGGACTAGGGGACTACGAGCAGTACTTC
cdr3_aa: CASTTGLGDYEQYF

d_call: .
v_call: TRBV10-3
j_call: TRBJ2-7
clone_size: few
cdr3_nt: TGTGCCATCAGTGGGGCGAACGAGCAGTACTTC
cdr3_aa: CAISGANEQYF

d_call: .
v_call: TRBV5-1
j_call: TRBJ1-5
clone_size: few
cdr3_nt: TGCGCCAGCAGCTTGGACAGTCATAGCAATCAGCCCCAGCATTTT
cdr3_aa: CASSLDSHSNQPQHF

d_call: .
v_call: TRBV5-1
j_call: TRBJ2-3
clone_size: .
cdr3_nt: TGCGCCAGCAGCTTGACAGATACGCAGTATTTT
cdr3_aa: CASSLTDTQYF

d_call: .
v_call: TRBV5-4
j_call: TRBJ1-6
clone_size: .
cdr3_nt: TGTGCCAGCAGCCCTTCCTTCGGGGCGGTGGGAGATTCACCCCTCCACTTT
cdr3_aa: CASSPSFGAVGDSPLHF

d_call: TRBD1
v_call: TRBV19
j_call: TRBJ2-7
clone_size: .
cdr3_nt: TGTGCCAGTAGCAAGATACAGGGGGCGGCCTACGAGCAGTACTTC
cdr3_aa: CASSKIQGAAYEQYF

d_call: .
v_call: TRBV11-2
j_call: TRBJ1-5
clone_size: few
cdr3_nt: TGTGCCAGCAGCCATACAGGAACGCCGACTTTT
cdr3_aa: CASSHTGTPTF

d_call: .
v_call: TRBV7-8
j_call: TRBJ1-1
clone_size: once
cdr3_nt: TGTGCCTCCGGCAGGGAAAGGGGCACTGAAGCTTTCTTT
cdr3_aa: CASGRERGTEAFF

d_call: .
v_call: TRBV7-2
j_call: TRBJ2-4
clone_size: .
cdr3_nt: TGTGCCAGCAGCTTAATTAGCCTAGGAGAAAACATTCAGTACTTC
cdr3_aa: CASSLISLGENIQYF

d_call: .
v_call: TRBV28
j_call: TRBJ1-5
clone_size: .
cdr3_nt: TGTGCCAGCAGTTTAGGGGGGCTAGCGGGCCCGTTGGATCAGCCCCAGCATTTT
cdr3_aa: CASSLGGLAGPLDQPQHF

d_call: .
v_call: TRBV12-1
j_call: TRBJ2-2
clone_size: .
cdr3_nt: TGTGCCAGCCGCGGGGGGGCCTTCGGGGAGCTGTTTTTT
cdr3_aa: CASRGGAFGELFF

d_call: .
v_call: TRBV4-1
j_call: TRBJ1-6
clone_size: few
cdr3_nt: TGCGCCAGCAGCCAAGGAGCGGGTGGGTATAATTCACCCCTCCACTTT
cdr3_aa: CASSQGAGGYNSPLHF

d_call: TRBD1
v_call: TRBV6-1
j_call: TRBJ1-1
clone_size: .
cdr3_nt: TGTGCCAGCAGTGAAAACAGGGGATCCATGAACACTGAAGCTTTCTTT
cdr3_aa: CASSENRGSMNTEAFF

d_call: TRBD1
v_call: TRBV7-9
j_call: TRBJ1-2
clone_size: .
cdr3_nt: TGTGCCAGCAGCTCCGAACCCCAGGGGGCCCATGGCTACACCTTC
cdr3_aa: CASSSEPQGAHGYTF

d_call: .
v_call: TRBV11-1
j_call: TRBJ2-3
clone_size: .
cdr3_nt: TGTGCCAGCAGCTTAGGGGGGCACTCGGATACGCAGTATTTT
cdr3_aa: CASSLGGHSDTQYF

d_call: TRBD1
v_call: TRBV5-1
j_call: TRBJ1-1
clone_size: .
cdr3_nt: TGCGCCAGCAGCTTGGGGGGGACAGGGTTTGAAGCTTTCTTT
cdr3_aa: CASSLGGTGFEAFF

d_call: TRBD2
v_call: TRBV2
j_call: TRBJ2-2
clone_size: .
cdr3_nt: TGTGCCAGCAGTGAAACTAGCGGGGGGGCAAACACCGGGGAGCTGTTTTTT
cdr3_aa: CASSETSGGANTGELFF

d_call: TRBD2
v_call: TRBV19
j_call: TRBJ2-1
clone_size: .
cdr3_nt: TGTGCCAGTAGTATAGGAGCGGGATGGAACAATGAGCAGTTCTTC
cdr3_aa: CASSIGAGWNNEQFF

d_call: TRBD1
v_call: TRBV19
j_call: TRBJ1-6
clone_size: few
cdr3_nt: TGTGCCAGTAGTCGGACAGGGTTAAATTCACCCCTCCACTTT
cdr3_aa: CASSRTGLNSPLHF

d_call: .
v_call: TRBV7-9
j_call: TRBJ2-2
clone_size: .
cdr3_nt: TGTGCCAGCAGCTTAGCGGGGAAGTTGCCCGGGGAGCTGTTTTTT
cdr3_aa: CASSLAGKLPGELFF